The 2 T cell receptor beta chains below all came from one sample that was sequenced in a study of T-cell memory formation after mild COVID-19. MiXCR was run by TCRdb on the 5' RACE reads, yielding one entry per CDR3 protein. Of approximately 350,000 distinct CDR3 sequences in the sample, approximately 13% were seen once. Sequences were obtained from PBMCs or a T cell subset sorted from them (not recorded which). The source of these receptors is a man between 18 and 29 years old who had mild COVID-19 (a few samples of this study predate the infection). Cell type and time point are not known.

This chain uses TRBV7-9 with TRBJ2-3; TRBD2 agrees at 7 bases. The V gene end was trimmed by 11 bases and the J gene end by 7 bases; junction bases not matched to a gene: 6. The CDR3 covers 11 residues. Per the germline V gene, CDR1 is SEHNR and CDR2 is FQNEAQ (reference sequence). CDR3 sequence: CAVRESNTQYF. In DNA form, the CDR3 reads TGTGCCGTGCGGGAGTCTAATACGCAGTATTTT.

The chain carries TRBV29-1 and TRBJ2-1, with D unresolved. V lost 3 bases and J lost 7, with 16 bases in between. Germline V CDR1 and CDR2: SQVTM, ANQGSEA. CDR3 size: 14 residues. Here the CDR3 reads CSVDTLFAENEQFF. Written as DNA, the CDR3 is TGCAGCGTTGACACCCTCTTTGCGGAGAATGAGCAGTTCTTC.